The 15 T cell receptor beta chains given below trace back to one sample, sequenced in a study of Graves' ophthalmopathy and Graves' hyperthyroidism. Amplifying from RNA transcripts, the study obtained TCR beta CDR3 regions. The first-round RT-PCR employed HTBI primers together with the Qiagen OneStep RT-PCR kit. A multiplex PCR was then performed as the second round. Via MiXCR, TCRdb re-called the multiplex PCR reads, giving one row per CDR3 protein. The sample holds about 480,000 distinct CDR3 sequences, roughly 14% seen once. Sequencing was carried out using blood. Source of these receptors: a woman aged 25 to 39 with Graves' ophthalmopathy.

This clonotype was found many times. This chain joins TRBV7-2 and TRBJ1-2; D is ambiguous. Germline V gives CDR1 SGHTA, CDR2 FQGNSA. Trimming stripped 3 bases from V and 8 bases from J, with 19 bases between. The length of the CDR3 is 15 residues. The CDR3 region has the DNA TGTGCCAGCAGCTTTCGACCCCTCTCTACGGCGGGCTACACCTTC. Protein sequence: CASSFRPLSTAGYTF.

This clonotype was picked up many times. The rearrangement joins TRBV6-1 to TRBJ2-5, with a tentative D call TRBD2 (6 bases). The CDR3 has 12 amino acids. The germline V gene has CDR1 MNHNS and CDR2 SASEGT. Trimming left V 11 bases short and J 7 bases short, with 17 bases between. The CDR3 DNA is TGTGCCCGCTCGGGCCTGGGAGGGACCCAGTACTTC. This encodes CARSGLGGTQYF.

This clonotype was seen at least ten times. The chain links TRBV20-1 to TRBJ1-1; D is possibly TRBD1 (6 bases). This CDR3 comprises 18 residues. Germline-derived CDR1 and CDR2 are DFQATT and SNEGSKA (reference sequence). Trimming cost V 5 bases and J 0 bases, with 25 bases left between them. Here the CDR3 DNA reads TGCAGTGCTCCTAGAGCCCCCGGACAAAGGGGGATGAACACTGAAGCTTTCTTT. Its protein product is CSAPRAPGQRGMNTEAFF.

This clonotype was seen ten or more times. The chain employs TRBV14 and TRBJ2-7, with 7 bases that match TRBD1. This CDR3 is 13 amino acids long. Germline V lookup: CDR1 SGHDN, CDR2 FVKESK. The trim removed 5 bases at V and 4 bases at J, leaving 5 bases unmatched. CDR3 nucleotide sequence: TGTGCCAGCAGCTGGGGACAGCCATACGAGCAGTACTTC. This codes for CASSWGQPYEQYF.

The V and J genes are TRBV25-1 and TRBJ1-2; no reliable D call. Germline assignment: CDR1 MGHDK and CDR2 SYGVNS. This CDR3 spans 11 amino acids. CDR3 residues: CAPKAIYGYTF. CDR3 in DNA: TGTGCTCCGAAGGCTATCTATGGCTACACCTTC.

This clonotype was recorded a few times. The chain combines TRBV12-3 or TRBV12-4 with TRBJ2-5; 12 bases match TRBD2. The CDR3 has 14 residues. After removal of 6 bases from V and 10 bases from J, the junction contained 9 bases not matched to a gene. The CDR3 loop is CASSVRTSGTIQYF. CDR3 bases: TGTGCCAGCAGCGTCAGGACTAGCGGGACTATCCAGTACTTC.

This clonotype has at least ten counts. V gene TRBV6-1 combines with J gene TRBJ1-1, with D unclear. The CDR3 is 15 amino acids. Deletions cut 5 bases from V and 3 bases from J, with 16 bases between. Germline CDR1 reads MNHNS; CDR2 reads SASEGT. In DNA form, the CDR3 reads TGTGCCAGCAGTCCCACGAGGGTACGACACACTGAAGCTTTCTTT. It codes for CASSPTRVRHTEAFF.

This chain joins TRBV28 and TRBJ2-6; D may be TRBD2 (5 bases). The CDR3 loop spans 17 amino acids. The V and J ends lost 6 bases and 0 bases respectively, with 15 bases between them. Germline V CDR1 and CDR2: MDHEN, SYDVKM. Here the CDR3 DNA reads TGTGCCAGCAGCCCCGGGCCCGGAGGCTCTGGGGCCAACGTCCTGACTTTC. Protein product: CASSPGPGGSGANVLTF.

This clonotype has ten or more counts. V usage is TRBV29-1 and J usage is TRBJ2-5; 7 bases map to TRBD2. Germline V gene sequence: CDR1 SQVTM, CDR2 ANQGSEA. The CDR3 has 12 residues. V shed 4 bases, J shed 7 bases, and the junction held 6 bases outside the gene matches. Here the CDR3 DNA reads TGCAGCGTTGGACTAGCTCGCGTGACCCAGTACTTC. Protein product: CSVGLARVTQYF.

A remark on this clonotype: A much larger clone differs by one base, so this may be a read error. CDR3 residues: CAWDGTGKKNMQYF. For the CDR3, the DNA is TGTGCCTGGGATGGGACAGGGAAAAAAAACATGCAGTACTTC. The gene calls are TRBV30 and TRBJ2-5, with 9 nucleotides matching TRBD1. The junction had 15 bases not matched to a gene; V was cut back by 5 bases and J by 11 bases. Per germline, CDR1 GTSNPN and CDR2 SVGIG (reference sequence). This CDR3 spans 14 amino acids.

This clonotype was counted only a few times. The chain carries TRBV11-2 and TRBJ2-2, with 7 bases aligning to TRBD2. The germline CDR1 and CDR2 sequences are SGHAT and FQNNGV. V was clipped by 2 bases and J by 7 bases; unmatched bases: 10. The CDR3 runs to 16 residues. Here the CDR3 reads CASSLNGGSVSGELFF. The CDR3 DNA follows: TGTGCCAGCAGCTTAAACGGCGGGAGTGTTAGCGGGGAGCTGTTTTTT. The full variable domain, with the rest looked up from reference TRBV11-2 and TRBJ2-2, is EAGVAQSPRYKIIEKRQSVAFWCNPISGHATLYWYQQILGQGPKLLIQFQNNGVVDDSQLPKDRFSAERLKGVDSTLKIQPAKLEDSAVYLCASSLNGGSVSGELFFGEGSRLTVL.

There are many counts of this clonotype. This chain connects TRBV30 to TRBJ1-5; the D is unclear. The germline gives CDR1 GTSNPN, CDR2 SVGIG (reference sequence). The CDR3 has 13 amino acids. Trimming removed 2 bases at V and 2 bases at J, with 7 bases between. CDR3 nucleotide sequence: TGTGCCTGGAGTTTTCAGGGCAATCAGCCCCAGCATTTT. This sequence encodes CAWSFQGNQPQHF.

This clonotype has at least ten counts. The CDR3 DNA reads TGTGCCACCAGCAACCGCCACGGATCGGACACTGAAGCTTTCTTT. Translating gives CATSNRHGSDTEAFF. This chain connects TRBV15 to TRBJ1-1; D is undetermined. Germline CDR1 and CDR2: LNHNV and YYDKDF (reference sequence). The V and J ends lost 4 bases and 3 bases respectively, with 15 bases between them. The CDR3 runs 15 residues.

Only a few counts were recorded for this clonotype. The rearrangement links TRBV12-3 or TRBV12-4 to TRBJ2-4; D unresolved. This CDR3 is 14 amino acids long. Between the trimmed V and J ends, which lost 3 bases and 4 bases, there was a span of 10 bases. This CDR3 reads CASSFRERKNIQYF. The CDR3 DNA follows: TGTGCCAGCAGTTTTAGGGAACGGAAAAACATTCAGTACTTC.

This clonotype was picked up many times. This sequence joins TRBV6-5 and TRBJ1-2; 7 bases align to TRBD1. Germline V CDR1 and CDR2: MNHEY, SVGAGI. The CDR3 runs to 13 residues. V dropped 5 bases and J dropped 5; count of bases not matched to a gene: 5. The CDR3 DNA follows: TGTGCCAGCAGTACTACAGGGGAGTATGGCTACACCTTC. Encoded protein: CASSTTGEYGYTF.